This T cell receptor beta chain was found in a study of technical replicates of blood from a few donors. This CDR3 has 16 residues. J lost 5 bases, V lost 6 bases, and 7 bases had no gene match. CDR1 is MNHNY, CDR2 SVGAGI, per germline (reference sequence). This clone was detected once. Using immunoSEQ multiplex PCR, the repertoire was profiled, and TCRdb retains in-frame clones only, with some absent. The table records around 90,000 clones, approximately 94% of them present only once. The sample taken for sequencing was T cells isolated from PBMCs. This sequence was found in a human donor in good health. The chain links TRBV6-6 to TRBJ2-2, with 12 bases that match TRBD2. As DNA, the CDR3 is TGTGCCAGCAGACCGACTAGCGGGAGCGGTACCGGGGAGCTGTTTTTT. This sequence encodes CASRPTSGSGTGELFF.